The present entry profiles one TCR beta chain with its context. Its cognate antigen is unknown. CD4+ T cells from unexposed donors were obtained before the COVID-19 pandemic (2011-2018). CD4+ T cells were isolated from the cells after 10 days of culture. Unexposed-donor CD4+ T cells were probed with SARS-CoV-2 S/N and four cold-coronavirus spikes, cells permitting. TCRdb keeps only in-frame clones here, not all; method: immunoSEQ multiplex PCR. Found here are approximately 19,000 clones, 78% of them singletons; the top ten hold about 16%. This sample was included in a study of CD4 T cells in relation to SARS-CoV-2 and coronaviruses. The source material was CD4+ T cells from PBMCs, cultured in vitro. The clonotype originates from a human donor in good health.

DNA of the CDR3: TGTGCCAGCAGTCAGGGGGCGCGTAATTCACCCCTCCACTTT. It is translated as CASSQGARNSPLHF. The chain carries TRBV27 and TRBJ1-6, with 8 bases that match TRBD1. V lost 5 bases and J lost 6; bases outside the gene matches: 3. Germline V gives CDR1 MNHEY, CDR2 SMNVEV (reference sequence). This CDR3 has 14 amino acids.